These 28 T cell receptor beta chains were all obtained from the same sample, sequenced in a study of shared clonotypes between healthy human individuals. CD8 cells regarded as naive lacked CD45RO, were positively chosen for CCR7, and omitted terminally differentiated effector memory CD45RA+ cells. Clones were sequenced by immunoSEQ multiplex PCR, and TCRdb holds only the in-frame ones, with some missing. The sample holds about 2 million clones, roughly 95% seen once. Sequenced material: naive CD8+ T cells sorted from blood. The receptors shown here come from a man younger than 35 in good health.

The chain has TRBV14 and TRBJ1-2; 7 bases map to TRBD1. J gave up 5 bases and V 5 bases, and 8 bases lay outside the gene matches. Germline lookup yields CDR1 SGHDN and CDR2 FVKESK. CDR3 length: 14 amino acids. Here the CDR3 DNA reads TGTGCCAGCAGCAAAGGGATGGGACAGTATGGCTACACCTTC. Protein product: CASSKGMGQYGYTF.

This clone appeared a single time. V is TRBV9 and J is TRBJ2-7; 10 bases map to TRBD2. V gave up 0 bases and J gave up 1 base; unmatched junction bases: 10. CDR1 SGDLS and CDR2 YYNGEE come from the germline V gene. This CDR3 contains 18 residues. CDR3 region: CASSVDGSGRTDSYEQYF. In DNA form, the CDR3 reads TGTGCCAGCAGCGTAGACGGTAGCGGGAGGACCGATTCCTACGAGCAGTACTTC.

Note on this clone: At the DNA level, this CDR3 is encoded by other sequences in the same sample as well. The chain links TRBV5-1 to TRBJ2-2; D not certain. Per the germline V gene, CDR1 is SGHRS and CDR2 is YFSETQ. Deletions cut 0 bases from V and 4 bases from J, with 4 bases between. The CDR3 covers 13 residues. The CDR3 sequence is CASSLVGTGELFF. DNA of the CDR3: TGCGCCAGCAGCTTGGTAGGCACCGGGGAGCTGTTTTTT.

The chain carries TRBV6-1 and TRBJ2-1; TRBD1 aligns across 7 bases. The V gene end was trimmed by 4 bases and the J gene end by 3 bases; junction bases not matched to a gene: 6. The germline CDR1 and CDR2 sequences are MNHNS and SASEGT. This CDR3 has 15 amino acids. The CDR3: CASSVTRDSYNEQFF. DNA for the CDR3: TGTGCCAGCAGTGTCACCCGGGACAGCTACAATGAGCAGTTCTTC.

V and J are TRBV27 and TRBJ2-1; D possibly corresponds to TRBD1 (6 bases). CDR1 and CDR2 from the germline V gene are MNHEY and SMNVEV (reference sequence). V dropped 5 bases and J dropped 3 bases, with 20 bases sitting between them. The CDR3 has 17 amino acids. The CDR3 sequence is CASSAGAVSTLYNEQFF. The CDR3 DNA reads as TGTGCCAGCAGTGCAGGGGCTGTCTCCACACTCTACAATGAGCAGTTCTTC.

The J gene is TRBJ2-3, the V gene TRBV4-3; possibly TRBD1 for D (6 bases). Germline assignment: CDR1 LGHNA and CDR2 YSLEER. V lost 1 base and J lost 6, with 11 bases in between. This CDR3 is built from 14 residues. The chain's CDR3 is CASSQGGGVDTQYF. The CDR3 nucleotides are TGCGCCAGCAGCCAAGGTGGGGGCGTGGATACGCAGTATTTT.

The chain couples TRBV6-6 to TRBJ2-2; D ambiguous. There are 12 residues in the CDR3. Trimming took 4 bases from V and 4 from J, leaving 4 bases between them. Germline CDR1 reads MNHNY; CDR2 reads SVGAGI (reference sequence). The CDR3 DNA follows: TGTGCCAGCAGTTGGCCCACCGGGGAGCTGTTTTTT. Translation: CASSWPTGELFF.

This clone turned up a few times. The chain couples TRBV11-3 to TRBJ2-7; 8 nucleotides match TRBD1. Germline CDR1 SGHNT, CDR2 YENEEA. The ends lost 5 bases at V and 5 bases at J; junction bases unmatched: 5. CDR3 size: 13 residues. CDR3 protein: CASSTGQGNEQYF. DNA for the CDR3: TGTGCCAGCAGCACCGGACAGGGCAACGAGCAGTACTTC.

The rearrangement links TRBV28 to TRBJ2-3; the D gene is possibly TRBD2 (5 bases). Trimming removed 6 bases from V and 5 bases from J, with 18 bases in between. Germline V gives CDR1 MDHEN, CDR2 SYDVKM. The CDR3 spans 15 residues. CDR3 protein: CASSMGSGSGDTQYF. CDR3 bases: TGTGCCAGCAGCATGGGCAGCGGCTCAGGAGATACGCAGTATTTT.

Note on this clone: Other DNA sequences in the same sample also yield this CDR3. The J gene is TRBJ2-7, the V gene TRBV19, with 13 bases fitting TRBD2. J was trimmed by 2 bases and V by 6 bases; bases with no gene match: 4. This CDR3 is 15 amino acids long. CDR1 and CDR2 from the germline V gene are LNHDA and SQIVND (reference sequence). The CDR3: CASSPGLAGAYEQYF. DNA for the CDR3: TGTGCCAGTAGCCCCGGACTAGCGGGAGCCTACGAGCAGTACTTC.

This clone was recorded only once. The chain has TRBV6-5 and TRBJ2-5; D possibly corresponds to TRBD2 (5 bases). This CDR3 comprises 14 residues. V lost 2 bases and J lost 8, with 15 bases in between. The germline gives CDR1 MNHEY, CDR2 SVGAGI. CDR3: CASSYRRGNKTQYF. CDR3 nucleotides: TGTGCCAGCAGTTACAGGAGAGGGAATAAAACCCAGTACTTC.

V and J are TRBV9 and TRBJ2-2, with a tentative D call TRBD2 (6 bases). Germline V gene lookup returns CDR1 SGDLS and CDR2 YYNGEE. V was pared by 7 bases and J by 1 base, with 8 bases between. The CDR3 consists of 13 residues. CDR3 region: CASWEENTGELFF. The CDR3 DNA follows: TGTGCCAGCTGGGAGGAGAACACCGGGGAGCTGTTTTTT.

The chain has TRBV7-9 and TRBJ2-7, with D possibly matching TRBD1 (5 bases). The CDR3 totals 14 residues. V lost 1 base, J lost 0 bases, and 7 bases lay in between. Germline V lookup: CDR1 SEHNR, CDR2 FQNEAQ (reference sequence). The CDR3, as DNA: TGTGCCAGCAGCTTAGATACAGGCTCCTACGAGCAGTACTTC. Translated: CASSLDTGSYEQYF.

The rearrangement links TRBV18 to TRBJ1-4, with TRBD1 identical over 10 bases. The CDR3 has 14 amino acids. Trimming took 5 bases from V and 6 from J; bases not matched to a gene: 3. CDR1 is KGHSH, CDR2 LQKENI, per germline. CDR3 sequence: CASSETGGHEKLFF. CDR3 bases: TGTGCCAGCTCAGAGACAGGGGGCCATGAAAAACTGTTTTTT.

The V call is TRBV2, the J call TRBJ2-7; D gene ambiguous. Germline loops: CDR1 SNHLY, CDR2 FYNNEI. The V and J ends lost 1 base and 3 bases respectively, with 7 bases between them. CDR3 size: 13 residues. DNA for the CDR3: TGTGCCAGCAGTGAAGGACACTTCTACGAGCAGTACTTC. As protein: CASSEGHFYEQYF.

This chain connects TRBV9 to TRBJ1-2, with 7 positions matching TRBD1. Germline values: CDR1 SGDLS, CDR2 YYNGEE. J was trimmed by 4 bases and V by 0 bases; bases with no gene match: 9. The CDR3 totals 16 residues. The CDR3 DNA follows: TGTGCCAGCAGCGTAGGAGGGGGGACAGTCAGCTATGGCTACACCTTC. Its protein product is CASSVGGGTVSYGYTF.

The CDR3 sequence: CASSLVEGANEQFF. As DNA, the CDR3 is TGTGCCAGCAGCTTGGTGGAGGGGGCGAATGAGCAGTTCTTC. This chain links TRBV5-4 with TRBJ2-1, with a weak D call TRBD1 (7 bases). Germline V gene lookup returns CDR1 SGHNT and CDR2 YYREEE (reference sequence). V was trimmed by 0 bases and J by 7 bases, leaving 11 bases between them. The length of the CDR3 is 14 residues.

The chain has TRBV6-5 and TRBJ1-5; D unclear. V was cut by 4 bases and J by 0 bases, with 13 bases left in between. CDR1 is MNHEY and CDR2 is SVGAGI in the germline V gene. This CDR3 is 16 amino acids long. Written as DNA, the CDR3 is TGTGCCAGCAGTTTATCGTGGGCCTATAGCAATCAGCCCCAGCATTTT. This sequence encodes CASSLSWAYSNQPQHF.

On this clone itself: The sample has other DNA sequences that encode this CDR3 too. The chain combines TRBV6-1 with TRBJ2-7, with 10 bases aligning to TRBD2. Germline loops: CDR1 MNHNS, CDR2 SASEGT. Trimming removed 1 base from V and 3 bases from J; junction bases left unmatched: 3. The length of the CDR3 is 15 residues. The CDR3 loop reads CASSEGTSGSYEQYF. In nucleotides, the CDR3 is TGTGCCAGCAGTGAAGGGACTAGCGGAAGCTACGAGCAGTACTTC.

V is TRBV10-3 and J is TRBJ2-2, with 11 bases identical to TRBD1. The CDR3 length is 16 residues. V lost 7 bases and J lost 1; bases outside the gene matches: 5. In germline, CDR1 is ENHRY, CDR2 SYGVKD. Written as DNA, the CDR3 is TGTGCCATCAACGGACAGGGGGCCGAGAACACCGGGGAGCTGTTTTTT. As protein: CAINGQGAENTGELFF.

DNA of the CDR3: TGTGCCAGCAGTGTTACAGGGTCTTATGGCTACACCTTC. Its protein is CASSVTGSYGYTF. The chain has TRBV27 and TRBJ1-2, with a possible D match to TRBD1 (6 bases). Trimming removed 5 bases from V and 5 bases from J, with 12 bases in between. Germline values: CDR1 MNHEY, CDR2 SMNVEV (reference sequence). The CDR3 runs 13 residues.

The chain joins TRBV11-3 to TRBJ2-7; TRBD2 agrees at 9 bases. Germline V gene sequence: CDR1 SGHNT, CDR2 YENEEA. The CDR3 has 15 residues. The trim removed 5 bases at V and 2 bases at J, leaving 7 bases unmatched. CDR3 bases: TGTGCCAGCAGCCAAGGTAGCGGGGGAACCTACGAGCAGTACTTC. Its translation is CASSQGSGGTYEQYF.

In regard to this clone: Other DNA sequences in this sample translate to the same CDR3. The chain joins TRBV30 to TRBJ2-7, with D perhaps matching TRBD1 (6 bases). Trimming cost V 3 bases and J 2 bases, with 11 bases left between them. The germline V gene encodes CDR1 GTSNPN and CDR2 SVGIG (reference sequence). This CDR3 region has 13 residues. The CDR3 is CAWSVGATYEQYF. CDR3 in DNA: TGTGCCTGGAGCGTGGGGGCTACCTACGAGCAGTACTTC.

The chain is built from TRBV2 and TRBJ1-2; weak D call: TRBD1 (6 bases). The CDR3 totals 17 residues. Trimming pared 4 bases from V and 4 bases from J, leaving 22 bases between. Germline V gene data show CDR1 as SNHLY and CDR2 as FYNNEI. The CDR3 protein is CASSGSESRGGLYGYTF. The CDR3 bases are TGTGCCAGCAGTGGTAGTGAGTCCAGGGGCGGGCTCTATGGCTACACCTTC.

V is TRBV11-2 and J is TRBJ2-7, with TRBD1 identical over 9 bases. With 0 bases clipped from V and 1 base from J, the junction kept 7 bases outside the gene matches. The CDR3 has 17 amino acids. Germline loops: CDR1 SGHAT, CDR2 FQNNGV. This chain's CDR3 is CASSLDVGQGLSYEQYF. The CDR3, as DNA: TGTGCCAGCAGCTTAGACGTGGGACAGGGACTTTCCTACGAGCAGTACTTC.

The CDR3 bases are TGCAGCGTTGCTGGTAGCGGGACCCTAGAGAATGAGCAGTTCTTC. This encodes CSVAGSGTLENEQFF. The chain uses TRBV29-1 and TRBJ2-1, with 8 bases lining up with TRBD2. The J segment lost 7 bases and the V segment lost 4 bases, leaving 12 bases of the junction unmatched. This CDR3 comprises 15 residues. Germline V gene lookup returns CDR1 SQVTM and CDR2 ANQGSEA.

The V and J genes are TRBV4-1 and TRBJ2-7; possible D gene TRBD2, 6 bases. The CDR3 is made up of 17 amino acids. The V gene's germline CDR1 is MGHRA and CDR2 YSYEKL. The V end lost 3 bases, the J end lost 6 bases, and 24 bases lay between the germline ends. In nucleotides, the CDR3 is TGCGCCAGCAGCCAGAGTGTTACCCCGGGCGGGGTAGGCGAGCAGTACTTC. Protein product: CASSQSVTPGGVGEQYF.

The rearrangement joins TRBV9 to TRBJ1-4, with D possibly TRBD1 on 5 matching bases. Germline V gene sequence: CDR1 SGDLS, CDR2 YYNGEE. Trimming cost V 0 bases and J 3 bases, with 12 bases left between them. The CDR3 sequence is 16 residues long. This CDR3 reads CASSVGETASNEKLFF. The CDR3 bases are TGTGCCAGCAGCGTAGGAGAGACAGCGTCTAATGAAAAACTGTTTTTT.